What follows describes a single TCR beta chain. Measured with immunoSEQ multiplex PCR; TCRdb has only the in-frame clones, and not every one. The sample has about 2.3 million clones; about 90% are singletons. This entry comes from a study of shared clonotypes between healthy human individuals. Germline lookup yields CDR1 SQVTM and CDR2 ANQGSEA. Trimming left V 6 bases short and J 5 bases short, with 18 bases between. This CDR3 is built from 14 residues. The chain uses TRBV29-1 and TRBJ2-3; D remains unclear. Sequencing was performed on naive CD4+ T cells from PBMCs. Noted subset: CD45RA+ positively selected. This sequence was found in a man between 18 and 29 years old in good health. Some clones in this sample may be carry-over from other donors' samples. DNA for the CDR3: TGCAGCGTCGCGCAACTTCGGAAGAGAGATACGCAGTATTTT. This sequence encodes CSVAQLRKRDTQYF.